This T cell receptor beta chain was found in a study of blood T cell repertoires in COVID-19 (TCRdb year 2020). Regarding the research as a whole: Samples covering the acute and convalescent phases of COVID-19 were provided by collaborators in the United States, Italy and Spain. HLA class I and class II types, where available, came from metadata supplied by the sample provider rather than from assay-based typing. The samples were drawn from two sources: the first 160 participants of the ongoing ImmuneRACE study, and 1,254 subjects contributed by 6 global collaborators. The sample metadata nearly always contained a de-identified subject ID, COVID-19 status, age in years and sex. Subjects who had been exposed to COVID-19, were actively infected with it, or had recovered from it provided the deeply sampled blood TCRbeta repertoires that made up the dataset. The repertoires were released in a freely available public database meant as a resource for research on the immune response to SARS-CoV-2. The material from the prospective study consisted of cDNA or gDNA derived from T cells, B-cell-depleted T cells, or PBMCs. What the work shows at the level of the full study, not this receptor alone: Clinical and demographic metadata were provided uncurated, with the amount varying by source and participant.

Each collaborating institution followed its own protocols to collect whole blood in K2EDTA tubes. For TCRbeta analysis, collaborators shipped samples as frozen whole blood, isolated PBMCs, or DNA extracted from either of those sample types. TCRbeta CDR3 regions were amplified from genomic DNA by means of the immunoSEQ Assay, a bias-controlled multiplex PCR. The study's own analysis went as follows. Nucleated cell counts per sample were estimated from amplification of reference gene primers within the assay. To quantify the absolute abundance of each unique TCRbeta CDR3 rearrangement, sequence reads were collapsed and filtered. For each sample, productive Simpson clonality was calculated as the square root of Simpson's diversity index over productive rearrangements. The table was pulled from immuneACCESS by TCRdb, which kept in-frame rearrangements only. Such tables lose some clones; where checked, under half of the loss comes from unresolved V genes, and the rest has no known cause. D and trimming were read from the DNA, whereas the V and J calls and clone size are those reported in that table. For this sample there are 300,000 or so clones; around four fifths appear just once. The top ten hold roughly 1.3% of the sample.

With respect to this clone: The antigen it recognizes is unknown. Base quality data are lacking; no much larger clone is found one base away.

Unmatched junction bases come to 5, with V trimmed by 3 bases and J by 8 bases. From the cysteine up to the phenylalanine, the CDR3 has a length of 13 residues. Only the CDR3 DNA stays, 39 bases, in frame from base 1. The material sequenced was peripheral blood. This receptor chain uses TRBV12-3 or TRBV12-4 and TRBJ1-2; TRBD1 aligns with 8 central bases. The sequence derives from a woman aged 45-59 years with acute or convalescent COVID-19. DNA sequence: TGTGCCAGCAGTTTTCGGCAGGGGGCGGGCTACACCTTC. Translation gives CASSFRQGAGYTF.